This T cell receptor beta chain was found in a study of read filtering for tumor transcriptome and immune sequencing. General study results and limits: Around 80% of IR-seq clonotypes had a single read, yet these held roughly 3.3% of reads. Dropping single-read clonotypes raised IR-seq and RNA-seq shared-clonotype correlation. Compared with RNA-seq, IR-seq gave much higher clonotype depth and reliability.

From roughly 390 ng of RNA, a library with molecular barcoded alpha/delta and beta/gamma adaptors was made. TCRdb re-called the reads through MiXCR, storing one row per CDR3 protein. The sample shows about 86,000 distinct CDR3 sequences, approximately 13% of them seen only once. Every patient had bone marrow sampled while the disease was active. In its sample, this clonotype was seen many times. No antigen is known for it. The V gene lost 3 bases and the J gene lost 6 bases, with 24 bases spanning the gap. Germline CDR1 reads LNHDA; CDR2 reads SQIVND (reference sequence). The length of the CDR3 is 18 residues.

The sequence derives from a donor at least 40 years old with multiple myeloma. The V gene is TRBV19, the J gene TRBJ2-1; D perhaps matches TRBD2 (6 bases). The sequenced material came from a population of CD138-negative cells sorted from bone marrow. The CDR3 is CASSIQGGMGLLVNEQFF. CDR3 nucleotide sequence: TGTGCCAGTAGTATTCAAGGCGGGATGGGCCTCCTTGTCAATGAGCAGTTCTTC. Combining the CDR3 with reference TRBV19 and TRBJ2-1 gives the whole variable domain DGGITQSPKYLFRKEGQNVTLSCEQNLNHDAMYWYRQDPGQGLRLIYYSQIVNDFQKGDIAEGYSVSREKKESFPLTVTSAQKNPTAFYLCASSIQGGMGLLVNEQFFGPGTRLTVL.